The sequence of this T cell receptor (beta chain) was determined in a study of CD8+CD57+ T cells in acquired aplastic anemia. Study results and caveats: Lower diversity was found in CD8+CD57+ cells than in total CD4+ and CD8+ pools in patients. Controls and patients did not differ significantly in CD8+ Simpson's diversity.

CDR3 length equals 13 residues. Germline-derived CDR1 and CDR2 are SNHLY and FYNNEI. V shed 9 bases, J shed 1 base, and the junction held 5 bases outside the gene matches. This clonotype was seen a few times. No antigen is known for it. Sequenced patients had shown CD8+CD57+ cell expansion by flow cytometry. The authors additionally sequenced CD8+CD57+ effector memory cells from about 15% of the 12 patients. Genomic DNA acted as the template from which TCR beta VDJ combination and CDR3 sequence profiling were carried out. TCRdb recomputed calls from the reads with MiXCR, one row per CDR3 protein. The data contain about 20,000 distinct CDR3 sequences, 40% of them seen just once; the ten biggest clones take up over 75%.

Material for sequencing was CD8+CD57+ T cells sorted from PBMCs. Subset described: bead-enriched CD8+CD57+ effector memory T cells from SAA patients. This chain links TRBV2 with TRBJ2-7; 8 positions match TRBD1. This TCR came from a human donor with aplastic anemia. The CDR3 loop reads CASLGTGSYEQYF. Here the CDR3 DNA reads TGTGCCAGTCTCGGGACAGGTTCCTACGAGCAGTACTTC.